The 11 T cell receptor beta chains below all came from one sample that was sequenced in a study of T-cell memory formation after mild COVID-19. TCRdb re-analysed the 5' RACE reads in MiXCR, keeping a single row per CDR3 protein. This sample has about 90,000 distinct CDR3 sequences; roughly 16% occur once, and the top ten carry roughly two fifths. Sequenced material: PBMCs or a T cell subset sorted from them (not recorded which). These receptors originate from a man between 18 and 35 years old who had mild COVID-19 (a few samples of this study predate the infection). Cell type and time point are not known.

The chain joins TRBV7-9 to TRBJ2-3, with TRBD2 matching 8 bases. The V gene end was trimmed by 4 bases and the J gene end by 6 bases; junction bases not matched to a gene: 12. Germline values: CDR1 SEHNR, CDR2 FQNEAQ (reference sequence). The CDR3 runs 16 residues. The CDR3 DNA reads as TGTGCCAGCAGCTACGCCCCCAGCGGGGGCCTCGATACGCAGTATTTT. It encodes CASSYAPSGGLDTQYF.

This sequence joins TRBV5-1 and TRBJ2-1, with D unclear. This CDR3 contains 19 residues. Per the germline V gene, CDR1 is SGHRS and CDR2 is YFSETQ. Trimming took off 0 bases at V and 1 base at J, with 20 bases between the two ends. The CDR3 nucleotides read TGCGCCAGCAGCTTGGAGGGTTTGGTCAGTCATCCATCCTACAATGAGCAGTTCTTC. Encoded protein: CASSLEGLVSHPSYNEQFF. Looking up the rest from reference TRBV5-1 and TRBJ2-1 gives the full variable domain: KAGVTQTPRYLIKTRGQQVTLSCSPISGHRSVSWYQQTPGQGLQFLFEYFSETQRNKGNFPGRFSGRQFSNSRSEMNVSTLELGDSALYLCASSLEGLVSHPSYNEQFFGPGTRLTVL.

The rearrangement joins TRBV4-1 to TRBJ2-1, with D possibly being TRBD1 or TRBD2 (5 bases each). This CDR3 is built from 15 residues. Germline CDR1 is MGHRA and CDR2 is YSYEKL. With 5 bases removed from V and 4 bases from J, the gap between germline ends came to 15 bases. The CDR3 region has the DNA TGCGCCAGCAGCAAACGGGACGGGATTTACAATGAGCAGTTCTTC. Encoded protein: CASSKRDGIYNEQFF.

The chain combines TRBV11-2 with TRBJ2-2; TRBD2 aligns across 7 bases. The V gene's germline CDR1 is SGHAT and CDR2 FQNNGV. The CDR3 consists of 16 residues. V was pared by 4 bases and J by 0 bases, with 5 bases of the junction left unmatched. The CDR3 DNA sequence: TGTGCCAGCAGCTCGGGACGGGGGGCGAACACCGGGGAGCTGTTTTTT. Translating gives CASSSGRGANTGELFF.

Concerning this clonotype itself: This CDR3 is missing its conserved last phenylalanine or tryptophan, likely due to a read error. The DNA is omitted, as the CDR3 cannot be located on it reliably, and the CDR3 follows TCRdb's listing. The J gene is TRBJ2-3, the V gene TRBV12-5. Per germline, CDR1 LGHNT and CDR2 FRNRAP. The CDR3 spans 9 residues, counting both ends. CDR3 protein: CASGLVPTL.

This clonotype occurred a few times. The chain recombines TRBV6-4 with TRBJ1-1; the D is unclear. Trimming removed 2 bases from V and 4 bases from J, with 11 bases in between. CDR1 is MRHNA and CDR2 is SNTAGT in the germline V gene. The CDR3 totals 14 residues. Here the CDR3 reads CASSDGKEGTEAFF. The CDR3 DNA reads TGTGCCAGCAGTGACGGGAAGGAAGGCACTGAAGCTTTCTTT.

V gene TRBV20-1 combines with J gene TRBJ2-7; the D is unclear. Trimming left V 3 bases short and J 3 bases short, with 15 bases between. The CDR3 sequence is 14 residues long. Germline V gene lookup returns CDR1 DFQATT and CDR2 SNEGSKA (reference sequence). Here the CDR3 reads CSARAGERIYEQYF. The CDR3 DNA sequence: TGCAGTGCTAGGGCTGGAGAGAGAATCTACGAGCAGTACTTC.

The CDR3 is CASSATGVHQPQHF. The DNA for the CDR3 is TGTGCCAGCAGCGCCACAGGGGTCCATCAGCCCCAGCATTTT. The genes are TRBV6-5 and TRBJ1-5, with 7 bases identical to TRBD1. Germline V CDR1 and CDR2: MNHEY, SVGAGI. The ends lost 6 bases at V and 5 bases at J; junction bases unmatched: 7. CDR3 length equals 14 residues.

The chain has TRBV4-1 and TRBJ2-7; the D call may be TRBD1 or TRBD2 (5 bases each). This CDR3 has 15 residues. The V end lost 4 bases, the J end lost 3 bases, and 16 bases lay between the germline ends. Per the germline V gene, CDR1 is MGHRA and CDR2 is YSYEKL. CDR3: CASSPRRDGHYEQYV. In DNA form, the CDR3 reads TGCGCCAGCAGCCCTCGCCGGGACGGTCACTACGAGCAGTACGTC.

The chain employs TRBV20-1 and TRBJ2-3; D is tentatively TRBD1 or TRBD2 (5 bases each). This CDR3 has 16 residues. V lost 1 base to trimming and J lost 3 bases, with 17 bases between them. Germline loops: CDR1 DFQATT, CDR2 SNEGSKA (reference sequence). CDR3 protein: CSARGGKGFLTDTQYF. Here the CDR3 DNA reads TGCAGTGCTAGAGGAGGGAAGGGGTTTCTGACAGATACGCAGTATTTT.

V and J are TRBV19 and TRBJ1-6; no clear D. The CDR3 runs to 15 residues. CDR1 LNHDA and CDR2 SQIVND come from the germline V gene (reference sequence). With 7 bases removed from V and 6 bases from J, the gap between germline ends came to 16 bases. The CDR3 nucleotides are TGTGCCAGTACCCGTTTGGGAAACTTTAATTCACCCCTCCACTTT. Translation: CASTRLGNFNSPLHF.